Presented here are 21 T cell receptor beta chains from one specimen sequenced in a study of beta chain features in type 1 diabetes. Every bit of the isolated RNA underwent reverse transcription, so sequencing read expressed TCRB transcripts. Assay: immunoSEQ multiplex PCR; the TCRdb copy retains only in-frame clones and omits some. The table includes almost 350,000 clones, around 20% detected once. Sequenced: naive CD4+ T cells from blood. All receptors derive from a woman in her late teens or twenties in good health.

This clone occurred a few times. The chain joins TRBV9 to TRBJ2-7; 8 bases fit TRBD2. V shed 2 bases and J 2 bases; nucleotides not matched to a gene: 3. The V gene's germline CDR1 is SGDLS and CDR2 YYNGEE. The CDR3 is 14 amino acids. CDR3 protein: CASSVTSGTYEQYF. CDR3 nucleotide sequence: TGTGCCAGCAGCGTTACTAGCGGCACCTACGAGCAGTACTTC.

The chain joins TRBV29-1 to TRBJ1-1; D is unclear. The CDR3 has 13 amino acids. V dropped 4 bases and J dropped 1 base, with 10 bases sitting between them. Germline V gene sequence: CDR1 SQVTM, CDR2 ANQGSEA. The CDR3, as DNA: TGCAGCGTTGCGAGGGATGGGAACACTGAAGCTTTCTTT. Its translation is CSVARDGNTEAFF.

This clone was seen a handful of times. The CDR3 protein is CSVGDRSSYNEQFF. The CDR3 DNA follows: TGCAGCGTTGGGGACAGAAGCTCCTACAATGAGCAGTTCTTC. The rearrangement uses TRBV29-1 and TRBJ2-1, with 7 bases matching TRBD1. The CDR3 has 14 amino acids. Per germline, CDR1 SQVTM and CDR2 ANQGSEA. With V trimmed by 4 bases and J by 0 bases, 3 bases remained unmatched.

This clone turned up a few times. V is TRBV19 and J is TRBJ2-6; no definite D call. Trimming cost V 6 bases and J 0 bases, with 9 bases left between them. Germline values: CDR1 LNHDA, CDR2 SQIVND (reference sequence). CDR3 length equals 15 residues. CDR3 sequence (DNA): TGTGCCAGTAGGTCCAGTGACTCTGGGGCCAACGTCCTGACTTTC. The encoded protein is CASRSSDSGANVLTF.

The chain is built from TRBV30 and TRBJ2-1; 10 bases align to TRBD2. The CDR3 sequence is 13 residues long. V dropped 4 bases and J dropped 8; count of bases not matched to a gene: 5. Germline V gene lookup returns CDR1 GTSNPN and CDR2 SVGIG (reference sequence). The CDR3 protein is CAWNRLAGDEQFF. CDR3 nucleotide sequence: TGTGCCTGGAACCGACTAGCGGGTGATGAGCAGTTCTTC.

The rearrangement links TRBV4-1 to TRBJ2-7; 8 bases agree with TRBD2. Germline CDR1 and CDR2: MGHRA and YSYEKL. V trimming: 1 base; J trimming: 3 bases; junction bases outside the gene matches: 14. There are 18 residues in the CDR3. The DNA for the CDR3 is TGCGCCAGCAGCCAAGTGGCGCTGGCGGGAGGATTTTTCTACGAGCAGTACTTC. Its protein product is CASSQVALAGGFFYEQYF.

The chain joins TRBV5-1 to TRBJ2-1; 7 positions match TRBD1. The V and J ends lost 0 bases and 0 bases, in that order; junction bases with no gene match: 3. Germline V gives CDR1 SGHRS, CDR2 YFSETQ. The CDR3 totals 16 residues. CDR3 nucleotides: TGCGCCAGCAGCTTGGAGGGACAGAGCTCCTACAATGAGCAGTTCTTC. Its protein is CASSLEGQSSYNEQFF. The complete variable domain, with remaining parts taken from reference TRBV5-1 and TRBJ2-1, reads KAGVTQTPRYLIKTRGQQVTLSCSPISGHRSVSWYQQTPGQGLQFLFEYFSETQRNKGNFPGRFSGRQFSNSRSEMNVSTLELGDSALYLCASSLEGQSSYNEQFFGPGTRLTVL.

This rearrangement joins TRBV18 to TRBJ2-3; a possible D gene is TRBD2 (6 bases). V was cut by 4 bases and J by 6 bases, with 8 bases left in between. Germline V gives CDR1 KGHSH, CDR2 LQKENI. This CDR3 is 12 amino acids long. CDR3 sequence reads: CASSRGEDTQYF. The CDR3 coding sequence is TGTGCCAGCTCACGCGGGGAGGATACGCAGTATTTT.

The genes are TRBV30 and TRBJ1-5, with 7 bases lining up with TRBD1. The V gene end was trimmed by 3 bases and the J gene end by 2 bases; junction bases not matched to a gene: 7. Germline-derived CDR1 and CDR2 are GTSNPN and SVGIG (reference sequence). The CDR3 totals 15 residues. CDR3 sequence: CAWRGPGQGNQPQHF. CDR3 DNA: TGTGCCTGGAGAGGCCCCGGACAGGGCAATCAGCCCCAGCATTTT.

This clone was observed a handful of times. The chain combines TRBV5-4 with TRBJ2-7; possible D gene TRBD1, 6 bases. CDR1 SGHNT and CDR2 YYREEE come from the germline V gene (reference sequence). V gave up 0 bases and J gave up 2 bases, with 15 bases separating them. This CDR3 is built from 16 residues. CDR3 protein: CASSLGSQGSTYEQYF. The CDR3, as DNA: TGTGCCAGCAGCTTGGGTTCCCAGGGGTCTACCTACGAGCAGTACTTC.

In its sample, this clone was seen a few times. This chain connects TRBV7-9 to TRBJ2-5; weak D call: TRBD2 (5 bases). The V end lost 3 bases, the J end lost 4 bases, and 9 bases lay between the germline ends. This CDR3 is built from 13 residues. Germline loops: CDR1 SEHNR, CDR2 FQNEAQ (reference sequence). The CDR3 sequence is CASSLRTPETQYF. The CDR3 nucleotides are TGTGCCAGCAGCTTGAGGACTCCAGAGACCCAGTACTTC.

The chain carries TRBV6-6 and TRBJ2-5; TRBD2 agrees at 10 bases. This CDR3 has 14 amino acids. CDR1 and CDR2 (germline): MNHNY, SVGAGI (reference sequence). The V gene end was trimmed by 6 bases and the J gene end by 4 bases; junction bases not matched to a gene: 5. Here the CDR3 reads CASRGLATPETQYF. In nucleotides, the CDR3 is TGTGCCAGCAGGGGACTAGCGACCCCAGAGACCCAGTACTTC.

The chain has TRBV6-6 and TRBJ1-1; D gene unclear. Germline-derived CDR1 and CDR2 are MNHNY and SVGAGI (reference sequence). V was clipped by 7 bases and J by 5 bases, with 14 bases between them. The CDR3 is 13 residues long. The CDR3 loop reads CASNSRERTEAFF. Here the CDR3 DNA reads TGTGCCAGCAACTCTCGGGAACGAACTGAAGCTTTCTTT.

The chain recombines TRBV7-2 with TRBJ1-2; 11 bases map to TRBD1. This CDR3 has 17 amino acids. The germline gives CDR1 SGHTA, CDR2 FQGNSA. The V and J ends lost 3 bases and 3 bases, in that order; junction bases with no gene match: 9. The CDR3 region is CASSLRTGGSAHYGYTF. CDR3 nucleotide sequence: TGTGCCAGCAGCTTGCGGACAGGGGGCTCGGCTCACTATGGCTACACCTTC.

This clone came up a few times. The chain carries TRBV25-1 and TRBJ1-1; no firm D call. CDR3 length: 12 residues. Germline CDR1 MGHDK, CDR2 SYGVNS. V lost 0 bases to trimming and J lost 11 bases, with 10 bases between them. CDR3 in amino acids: CASSEYPGLAFF. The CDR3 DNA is TGTGCCAGCAGTGAATATCCGGGTCTGGCTTTCTTT.

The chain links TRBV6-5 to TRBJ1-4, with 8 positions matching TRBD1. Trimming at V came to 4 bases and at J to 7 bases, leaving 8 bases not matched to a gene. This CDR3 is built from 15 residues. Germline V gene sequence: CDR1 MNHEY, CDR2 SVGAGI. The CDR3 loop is CASSSLPGQVEKLFF. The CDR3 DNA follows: TGTGCCAGCAGTTCCCTACCGGGACAGGTTGAAAAACTGTTTTTT.

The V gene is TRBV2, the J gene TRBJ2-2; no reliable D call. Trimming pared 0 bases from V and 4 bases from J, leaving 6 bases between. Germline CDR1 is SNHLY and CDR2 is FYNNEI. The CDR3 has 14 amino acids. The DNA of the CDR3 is TGTGCCAGCAGTGAAGCTTCGGTCACCGGGGAGCTGTTTTTT. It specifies CASSEASVTGELFF.

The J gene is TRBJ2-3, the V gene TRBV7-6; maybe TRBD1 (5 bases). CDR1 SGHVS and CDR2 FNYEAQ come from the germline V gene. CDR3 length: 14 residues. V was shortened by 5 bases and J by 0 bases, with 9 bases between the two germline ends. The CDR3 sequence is CASSPKGSTDTQYF. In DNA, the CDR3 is TGTGCCAGCAGCCCCAAGGGGAGCACAGATACGCAGTATTTT.

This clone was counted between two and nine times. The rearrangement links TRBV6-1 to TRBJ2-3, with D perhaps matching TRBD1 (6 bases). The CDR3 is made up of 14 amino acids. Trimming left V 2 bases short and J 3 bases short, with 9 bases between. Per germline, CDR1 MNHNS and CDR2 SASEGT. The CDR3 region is CASSEYRVTDTQYF. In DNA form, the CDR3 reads TGTGCCAGCAGTGAATACAGGGTAACAGATACGCAGTATTTT.

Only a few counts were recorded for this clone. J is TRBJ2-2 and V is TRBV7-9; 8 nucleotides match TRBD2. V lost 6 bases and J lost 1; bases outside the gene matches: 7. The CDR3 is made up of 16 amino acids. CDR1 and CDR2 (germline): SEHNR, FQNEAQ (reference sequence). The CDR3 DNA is TGTGCCAGCAGTTTCCTGCTAGCGGGGAACACCGGGGAGCTGTTTTTT. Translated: CASSFLLAGNTGELFF.

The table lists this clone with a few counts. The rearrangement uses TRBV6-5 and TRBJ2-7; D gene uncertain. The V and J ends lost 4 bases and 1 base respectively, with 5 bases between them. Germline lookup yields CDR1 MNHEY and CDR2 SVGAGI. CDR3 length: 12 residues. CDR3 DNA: TGTGCCAGCAGTTCCCGTTCCTACGAGCAGTACTTC. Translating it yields CASSSRSYEQYF.